The 14 T cell receptor beta chains presented below share a single source sample, sequenced in a study of human T cells and chemical hapten exposure. Time point reported: pre-sensitization, week 0. Treatment indicated: therapeutic diphenylcyclopropenone sensitization with weekly scalp DPC. Using its own MiXCR run on the RACE reads, TCRdb lists one record per CDR3 protein. The data contain about 380,000 distinct CDR3 sequences, roughly 5.3% of them seen just once; the ten biggest clones take up just over 2.5%. The specimen comprised whole blood, sampled in connection with sensitization to the hapten diphenylcyclopropenone (DPC). Receptors originate from a woman aged 45-60 years with alopecia areata. Some clones in this sample may be carry-over from other donors' samples.

The genes are TRBV5-1 and TRBJ2-6; TRBD1 matches 9 bases. V lost 4 bases to trimming and J lost 0 bases; unmatched junction nucleotides: 8. Germline values: CDR1 SGHRS, CDR2 YFSETQ. This CDR3 spans 18 amino acids. This CDR3 reads CASSPHETGGSGANVLTF. Written as DNA, the CDR3 is TGCGCCAGCAGCCCCCATGAGACAGGGGGCTCTGGGGCCAACGTCCTGACTTTC.

This clonotype has a count of ten or more. This chain joins TRBV6-5 and TRBJ1-5, with 11 bases aligning to TRBD1. The V gene end was trimmed by 6 bases and the J gene end by 6 bases; junction bases not matched to a gene: 7. In germline, CDR1 is MNHEY, CDR2 SVGAGI. The CDR3 runs 15 residues. This chain's CDR3 is CASRSGQGARQPQHF. DNA for the CDR3: TGTGCCAGCAGGTCTGGACAGGGGGCTCGTCAGCCCCAGCATTTT.

A few counts support this clonotype. The chain links TRBV20-1 to TRBJ1-5; D is perhaps TRBD1 (5 bases). The V and J ends lost 1 base and 4 bases respectively, with 14 bases between them. CDR3 length: 15 residues. Germline V lookup: CDR1 DFQATT, CDR2 SNEGSKA (reference sequence). The CDR3 sequence is CSARVARELNQPQHF. The CDR3 DNA is TGCAGTGCTAGAGTGGCCAGGGAGTTAAATCAGCCCCAGCATTTT.

There are many counts of this clonotype. The chain is built from TRBV7-2 and TRBJ2-1, with D possibly matching TRBD2 (5 bases). V lost 5 bases and J lost 2, with 13 bases in between. The CDR3 is 15 amino acids. Per germline, CDR1 SGHTA and CDR2 FQGNSA. The chain's CDR3 is CASSDTTGAYNEQFF. The CDR3 nucleotides are TGTGCCAGCAGCGACACTACCGGGGCCTACAATGAGCAGTTCTTC.

This clonotype was detected a few times. V and J are TRBV6-5 and TRBJ2-1; 8 nucleotides align to TRBD2. This CDR3 contains 13 residues. Germline V gives CDR1 MNHEY, CDR2 SVGAGI. After removal of 6 bases from V and 6 bases from J, the junction contained 4 bases not matched to a gene. The CDR3 sequence is CASSSGTSNEQFF. CDR3 in DNA: TGTGCCAGCAGCTCCGGGACTAGCAATGAGCAGTTCTTC.

This clonotype was detected ten times or more. The chain links TRBV7-9 to TRBJ2-3; possible D gene TRBD2, 5 bases. The CDR3 has 14 amino acids. Germline V lookup: CDR1 SEHNR, CDR2 FQNEAQ (reference sequence). V lost 5 bases and J lost 1, with 10 bases in between. The CDR3 loop is CASSPVGGTDTQYF. CDR3 nucleotides: TGTGCCAGCAGCCCAGTCGGGGGCACAGATACGCAGTATTTT.

This clonotype has ten or more counts. This chain uses TRBV5-1 with TRBJ2-1; a weak D match, TRBD2 (5 bases). The CDR3 spans 15 residues. Trimming removed 3 bases from V and 8 bases from J, with 18 bases in between. CDR1 SGHRS and CDR2 YFSETQ come from the germline V gene. CDR3: CASSSWSTGMDEQFF. As DNA, the CDR3 is TGCGCCAGCAGCTCTTGGTCAACGGGGATGGATGAGCAGTTCTTC. Variable domain in full (rest from reference TRBV5-1 and TRBJ2-1): KAGVTQTPRYLIKTRGQQVTLSCSPISGHRSVSWYQQTPGQGLQFLFEYFSETQRNKGNFPGRFSGRQFSNSRSEMNVSTLELGDSALYLCASSSWSTGMDEQFFGPGTRLTVL.

This clonotype was detected a few times. The rearrangement links TRBV9 to TRBJ2-3; the D gene is possibly TRBD2 (6 bases). Germline CDR1 reads SGDLS; CDR2 reads YYNGEE. The CDR3 extends over 15 amino acids. Trimming stripped 3 bases from V and 0 bases from J, with 11 bases between. CDR3 bases: TGTGCCAGCAGCGCAGGGACTTCTAGCACAGATACGCAGTATTTT. It specifies CASSAGTSSTDTQYF.

The gene calls are TRBV7-2 and TRBJ2-7, with D perhaps being TRBD1 or TRBD2 (5 bases each). V lost 5 bases to trimming and J lost 1 base, with 15 bases between them. The CDR3 has 15 amino acids. In germline, CDR1 is SGHTA, CDR2 FQGNSA. CDR3 residues: CASSRSGLQSYEQYF. CDR3 coding DNA: TGTGCCAGCAGCCGCTCGGGGCTCCAATCCTACGAGCAGTACTTC.

This clonotype was counted at least ten times. The V and J genes are TRBV27 and TRBJ2-1; D is unclear. Germline loops: CDR1 MNHEY, CDR2 SMNVEV (reference sequence). The CDR3 extends over 12 amino acids. Trimming removed 2 bases at V and 7 bases at J, with 6 bases between. This CDR3 reads CASSLIGNEQFF. The DNA of the CDR3 is TGTGCCAGCAGTTTAATTGGAAATGAGCAGTTCTTC.

This clonotype was counted at least ten times. The rearrangement links TRBV5-1 to TRBJ2-5; no firm D call. Germline V gene data show CDR1 as SGHRS and CDR2 as YFSETQ. V shed 2 bases and J shed 5 bases, with 7 bases lying between them. CDR3 size: 12 residues. DNA for the CDR3: TGCGCCAGCAGCTTTGATAGCGAGACCCAGTACTTC. Protein sequence: CASSFDSETQYF.

This clonotype was recorded at least ten times. The chain carries TRBV28 and TRBJ2-5; 10 positions agree with TRBD2. The junction had 6 bases not matched to a gene; V was cut back by 6 bases and J by 5 bases. In germline, CDR1 is MDHEN, CDR2 SYDVKM. There are 14 residues in the CDR3. The DNA of the CDR3 is TGTGCCAGCAGAGACCTAGCGGGAGTGGAGACCCAGTACTTC. This gives the protein CASRDLAGVETQYF.

This clonotype was counted many times. The rearrangement links TRBV5-1 to TRBJ2-7; D is perhaps TRBD1 (5 bases). Trimming took off 0 bases at V and 2 bases at J, with 12 bases between the two ends. This CDR3 comprises 15 residues. CDR1 is SGHRS, CDR2 YFSETQ, per germline. DNA of the CDR3: TGCGCCAGCAGCTTGGGGGCCAGACAGACCTACGAGCAGTACTTC. Protein product: CASSLGARQTYEQYF.

At least ten counts were recorded for this clonotype. The chain combines TRBV4-3 with TRBJ2-5; perhaps TRBD1 as D (5 bases). The length of the CDR3 is 13 residues. Germline assignment: CDR1 LGHNA and CDR2 YSLEER. The V end was cut by 0 bases, the J end by 5 bases, with 7 bases between. The CDR3 loop is CASSQEGAETQYF. CDR3 DNA sequence: TGCGCCAGCAGCCAAGAAGGGGCGGAGACCCAGTACTTC.